This TCR beta chain was profiled in a study of T cell changes during pregnancy in multiple sclerosis. A few counts support this clone. Profiling relied on immunoSEQ multiplex PCR, and the TCRdb table lists in-frame clones only, not all of them. The profile covers some 80,000 clones, with roughly 96% appearing a single time and more than 1% taken by the ten largest. Germline trimming cut 2 bases from V and 9 bases from J; bases unmatched to any gene: 4. The CDR3 is 14 amino acids. CDR1 is SGHTA, CDR2 FQGNSA, per germline. The TCR was taken from a female donor with multiple sclerosis, enrolled in a pregnancy study. The gene calls are TRBV7-2 and TRBJ1-4, with 9 positions matching TRBD1. This material consisted of peripheral blood, taken in the second trimester of pregnancy. The CDR3 protein is CASSLTGGFQKLFF. In DNA, the CDR3 is TGTGCCAGCAGCTTAACAGGGGGCTTTCAAAAACTGTTTTTT.